This TCR beta chain stems from a study of glioma-infiltrating T cells after dendritic cell vaccination. Germline V gene data show CDR1 as MNHNY and CDR2 as SVGAGI (reference sequence). CDR3 length: 16 amino acids. V trimming: 7 bases; J trimming: 3 bases; junction bases outside the gene matches: 14. Data came from immunoSEQ multiplex PCR; TCRdb stores just in-frame clones and leaves some out. The table includes about 94,000 clones, 75% to 90% detected once. Time point described: after dendritic cell vaccination, including at tumor progression/relapse. The source was blood, collected after dendritic cell vaccination. This clonotype originated in a human donor with glioblastoma. This rearrangement joins TRBV6-6 to TRBJ1-1; 7 bases line up with TRBD1. The CDR3 DNA sequence: TGTGCCAGCACCTGGGGGACAGCGGCTTGGTACACTGAAGCTTTCTTT. This translates into CASTWGTAAWYTEAFF.